Each of the 5 T cell receptor beta chains below was sequenced from the same sample in a study of T cells after yellow fever vaccination. TCRdb reprocessed the 5' RACE reads via MiXCR and lists one record per CDR3 protein. The sample records about 320,000 distinct CDR3 sequences, over 8.5% being singletons. The sequencing here drew on CD4+ T cells sorted from PBMCs, taken 45 days after the yellow fever booster vaccination. These receptors all come from a man between 18 and 29 years old who received the YFV17D yellow fever vaccine.

V is TRBV9 and J is TRBJ2-5; tentatively, D is TRBD1 or TRBD2 (6 bases each). The length of the CDR3 is 15 residues. Trimming removed 4 bases at V and 1 base at J, with 14 bases between. Germline V gene data show CDR1 as SGDLS and CDR2 as YYNGEE. CDR3 loop: CASSSEEGGQETQYF. DNA of the CDR3: TGTGCCAGCAGCTCCGAGGAGGGGGGCCAAGAGACCCAGTACTTC.

In its sample, this clonotype was seen many times. The chain joins TRBV4-1 to TRBJ1-3; perhaps TRBD1 as D (6 bases). V was pared by 1 base and J by 2 bases, with 9 bases between. CDR1 and CDR2 from the germline V gene are MGHRA and YSYEKL. The length of the CDR3 is 15 residues. CDR3 nucleotides: TGCGCCAGCAGCCAAGCCGGGACAACTGGAAACACCATATATTTT. It is translated as CASSQAGTTGNTIYF.

This clonotype was picked up a small number of times. The chain couples TRBV9 to TRBJ1-1; no reliable D call. V lost 1 base, J lost 0 bases, and 7 bases lay in between. The CDR3 runs 14 residues. Germline loops: CDR1 SGDLS, CDR2 YYNGEE. CDR3 nucleotides: TGTGCCAGCAGCGTAAACGCCATGAACACTGAAGCTTTCTTT. Residues: CASSVNAMNTEAFF.

CDR3 sequence reads: CASSRAGGSETQYF. The CDR3 coding sequence is TGTGCCAGCTCGAGAGCGGGGGGTTCGGAGACCCAGTACTTC. The rearrangement uses TRBV9 and TRBJ2-5; 9 positions match TRBD2. The J segment lost 5 bases and the V segment lost 7 bases, leaving 9 bases of the junction unmatched. Germline V gene lookup returns CDR1 SGDLS and CDR2 YYNGEE. The CDR3 spans 14 residues.

This clonotype occurred a few times. The chain employs TRBV7-3 and TRBJ1-1; no reliable D call. Trimming pared 1 base from V and 5 bases from J, leaving 8 bases between. Germline CDR1 reads SGHTA; CDR2 reads FQGTGA. The CDR3 has 13 amino acids. The CDR3 spells CASSLMEDTEAFF. The CDR3 DNA reads TGTGCCAGCAGCTTAATGGAGGATACTGAAGCTTTCTTT.